This TCR beta chain was sequenced in a study of T-cell reconstitution after alpha-beta-depleted transplantation in children. Note on this clonotype: Its antigen is still unknown.

General study points: Some patients owed their high day-60 TCRbeta diversity to surviving recipient T cells and thymic progenitors. Two months or so post-transplant, alpha-beta T cells reportedly derived from several hundred expanded graft clones. T-cell counts and diversity were attributed mostly to newly produced T cells one year after transplant.

For TCRbeta, the library was prepared with unique molecular identifiers. TCRdb fed the PCR reads into MiXCR, producing one record per CDR3 protein. The repertoire holds fewer than 150,000 distinct CDR3 sequences, with roughly 9% as singletons. Germline V gene data show CDR1 as SEHNR and CDR2 as FQNEAQ (reference sequence). Trimming took 5 bases from V and 1 from J; bases not matched to a gene: 14. The CDR3 length is 17 residues. J is TRBJ2-7 and V is TRBV7-9; the match to TRBD2 covers 7 bases. This TCR was recovered from a girl under two years old who had a stem cell transplant for combined immunodeficiency, so the T cells may come from the graft donor. Here the sequenced sample was PBMCs, mostly from graft donor cells, taken 180 days after TCRalphabeta/CD19-depleted stem cell transplant. The CDR3 nucleotides are TGTGCCAGCAGCCCCTTGGGGGGGGATTCCCCTTCCTACGAGCAGTACTTC. Its protein product is CASSPLGGDSPSYEQYF.